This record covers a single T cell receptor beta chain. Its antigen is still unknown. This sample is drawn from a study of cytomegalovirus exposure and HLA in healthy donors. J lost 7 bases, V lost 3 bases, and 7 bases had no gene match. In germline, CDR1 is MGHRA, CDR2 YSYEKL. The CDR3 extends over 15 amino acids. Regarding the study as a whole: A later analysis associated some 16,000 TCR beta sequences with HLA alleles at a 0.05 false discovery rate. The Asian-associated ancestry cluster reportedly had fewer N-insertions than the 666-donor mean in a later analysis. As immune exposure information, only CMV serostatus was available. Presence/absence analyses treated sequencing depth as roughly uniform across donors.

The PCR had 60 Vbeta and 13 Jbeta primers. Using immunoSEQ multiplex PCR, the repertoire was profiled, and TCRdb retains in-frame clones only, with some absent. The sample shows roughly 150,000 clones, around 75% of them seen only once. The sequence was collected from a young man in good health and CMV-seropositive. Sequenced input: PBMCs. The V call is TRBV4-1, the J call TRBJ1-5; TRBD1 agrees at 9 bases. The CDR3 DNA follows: TGCGCCAGCAGCCAGGGGACAGGGAGGGTCCAGCCCCAGCATTTT. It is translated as CASSQGTGRVQPQHF.